The present T cell receptor (beta chain) was sequenced within a study of T cells in Graves' hyperthyroidism and ophthalmopathy. Amplified regions were TCR beta CDR3 sequences from RNA transcripts. TCR CDR3 underwent first-round RT-PCR with the HTBI primer set. TCRdb ran MiXCR on the multiplex PCR reads and lists one entry per CDR3 protein. Altogether about 700,000 distinct CDR3 sequences are present, 45% being singletons, with the ten largest covering less than 9%. General study results and limits: Most thyroid clonotypes that were expanded above 0.001 also turned up in blood.

As concerns this clonotype: No antigen is known for it.

Germline lookup yields CDR1 SGHRS and CDR2 YFSETQ. Trimming took 2 bases from V and 5 from J, leaving 10 bases between them. The CDR3 spans 13 residues. Sequencing was performed on peripheral blood or thyroid tissue (not recorded which). The rearrangement joins TRBV5-1 to TRBJ1-1, with a weak D call TRBD1 (5 bases). The receptor was isolated from an adult man with Graves' disease, either hyperthyroidism or ophthalmopathy (not recorded which). The chain's CDR3 is CASSFAGLTEAFF. CDR3 nucleotide sequence: TGCGCCAGCAGCTTTGCAGGGCTTACTGAAGCTTTCTTT. The whole variable domain, remainder taken from reference TRBV5-1 and TRBJ1-1, is KAGVTQTPRYLIKTRGQQVTLSCSPISGHRSVSWYQQTPGQGLQFLFEYFSETQRNKGNFPGRFSGRQFSNSRSEMNVSTLELGDSALYLCASSFAGLTEAFFGQGTRLTVV.